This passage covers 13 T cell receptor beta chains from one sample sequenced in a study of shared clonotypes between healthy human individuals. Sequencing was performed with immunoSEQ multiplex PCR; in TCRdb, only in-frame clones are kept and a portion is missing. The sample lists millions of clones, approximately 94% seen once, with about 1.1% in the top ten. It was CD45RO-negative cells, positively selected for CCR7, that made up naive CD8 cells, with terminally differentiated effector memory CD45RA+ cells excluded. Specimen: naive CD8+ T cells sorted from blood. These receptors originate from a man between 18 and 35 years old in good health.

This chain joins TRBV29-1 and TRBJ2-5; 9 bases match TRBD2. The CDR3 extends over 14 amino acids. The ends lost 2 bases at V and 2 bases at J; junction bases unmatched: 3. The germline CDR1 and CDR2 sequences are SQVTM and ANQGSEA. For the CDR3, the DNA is TGCAGCGTTGAAATGCGGGGGGGACAAGAGACCCAGTACTTC. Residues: CSVEMRGGQETQYF.

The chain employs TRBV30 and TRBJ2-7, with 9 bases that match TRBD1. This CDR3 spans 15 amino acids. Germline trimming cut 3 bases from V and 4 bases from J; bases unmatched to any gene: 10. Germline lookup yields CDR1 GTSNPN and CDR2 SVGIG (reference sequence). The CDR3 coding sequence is TGTGCCTGGAGGTTCCCGGGACAGGGTGTGTACGAGCAGTACTTC. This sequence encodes CAWRFPGQGVYEQYF.

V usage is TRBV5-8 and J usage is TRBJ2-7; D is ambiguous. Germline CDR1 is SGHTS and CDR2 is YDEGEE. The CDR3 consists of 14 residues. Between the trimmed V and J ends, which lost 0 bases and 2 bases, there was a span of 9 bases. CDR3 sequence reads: CASSLERFPYEQYF. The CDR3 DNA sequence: TGTGCCAGCAGCTTGGAACGGTTTCCCTACGAGCAGTACTTC.

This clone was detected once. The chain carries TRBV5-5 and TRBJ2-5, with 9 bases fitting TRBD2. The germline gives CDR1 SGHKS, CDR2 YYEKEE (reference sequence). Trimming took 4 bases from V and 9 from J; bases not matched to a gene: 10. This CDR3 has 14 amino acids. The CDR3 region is CASSATSGGGAQYF. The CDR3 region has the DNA TGTGCCAGCAGCGCTACTAGCGGCGGGGGGGCCCAGTACTTC.

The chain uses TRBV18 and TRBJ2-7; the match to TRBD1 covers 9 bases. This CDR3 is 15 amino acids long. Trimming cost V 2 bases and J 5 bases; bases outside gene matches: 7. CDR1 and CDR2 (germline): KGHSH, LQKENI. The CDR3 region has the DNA TGTGCCAGCTCACCAGACAGGGGGGGAGAAGACGAGCAGTACTTC. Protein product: CASSPDRGGEDEQYF.

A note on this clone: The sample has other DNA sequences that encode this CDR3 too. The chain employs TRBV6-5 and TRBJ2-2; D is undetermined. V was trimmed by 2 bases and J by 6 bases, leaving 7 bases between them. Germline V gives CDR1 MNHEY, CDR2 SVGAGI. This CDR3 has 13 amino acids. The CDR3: CASSYIRAGELFF. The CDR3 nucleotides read TGTGCCAGCAGTTACATTCGGGCCGGGGAGCTGTTTTTT.

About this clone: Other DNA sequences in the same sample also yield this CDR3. The CDR3 nucleotides read TGTGCCAGCAGCGTAGGCGGGGGCGATTCCTACGAGCAGTACTTC. Protein product: CASSVGGGDSYEQYF. The chain is built from TRBV9 and TRBJ2-7; D is perhaps TRBD2 (7 bases). Germline CDR1 SGDLS, CDR2 YYNGEE. V was pared by 0 bases and J by 1 base, with 11 bases between. The CDR3 totals 15 residues.

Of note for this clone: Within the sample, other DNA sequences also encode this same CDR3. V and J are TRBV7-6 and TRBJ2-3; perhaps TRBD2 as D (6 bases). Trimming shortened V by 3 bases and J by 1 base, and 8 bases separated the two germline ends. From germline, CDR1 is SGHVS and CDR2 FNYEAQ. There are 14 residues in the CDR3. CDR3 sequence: CASSLVAGTDTQYF. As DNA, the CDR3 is TGTGCCAGCAGCTTGGTAGCGGGCACAGATACGCAGTATTTT.

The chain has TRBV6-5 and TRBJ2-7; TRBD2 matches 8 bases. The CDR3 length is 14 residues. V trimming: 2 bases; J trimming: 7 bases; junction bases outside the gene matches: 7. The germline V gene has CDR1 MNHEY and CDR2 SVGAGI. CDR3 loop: CASSYREGPGEQYF. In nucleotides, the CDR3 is TGTGCCAGCAGTTACCGGGAGGGGCCGGGTGAGCAGTACTTC.

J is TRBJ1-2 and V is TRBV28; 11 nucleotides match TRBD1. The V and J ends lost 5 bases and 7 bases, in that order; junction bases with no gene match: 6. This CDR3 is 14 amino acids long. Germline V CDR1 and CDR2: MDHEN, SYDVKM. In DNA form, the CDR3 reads TGTGCCAGCAGTACTGGGACAGGGGGATTTGGCTACACCTTC. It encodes CASSTGTGGFGYTF.

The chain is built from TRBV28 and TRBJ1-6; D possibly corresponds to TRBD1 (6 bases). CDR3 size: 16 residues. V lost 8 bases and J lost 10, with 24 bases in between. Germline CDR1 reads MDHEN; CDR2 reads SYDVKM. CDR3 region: CASVDTGWGAGSPLHF. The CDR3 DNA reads TGTGCCAGCGTAGATACAGGGTGGGGAGCGGGGTCACCCCTCCACTTT.

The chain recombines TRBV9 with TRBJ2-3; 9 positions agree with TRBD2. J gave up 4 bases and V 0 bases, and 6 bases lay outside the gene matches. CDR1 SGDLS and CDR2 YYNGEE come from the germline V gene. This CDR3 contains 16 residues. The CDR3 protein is CASSVDGGGASDTQYF. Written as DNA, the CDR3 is TGTGCCAGCAGCGTAGATGGCGGGGGGGCCTCAGATACGCAGTATTTT.

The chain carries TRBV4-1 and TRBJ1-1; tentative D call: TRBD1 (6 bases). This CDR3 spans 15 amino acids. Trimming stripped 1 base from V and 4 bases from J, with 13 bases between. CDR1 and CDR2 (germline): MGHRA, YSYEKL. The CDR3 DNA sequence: TGCGCCAGCAGCCAAGCTTCAGGGGTGCTCACTGAAGCTTTCTTT. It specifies CASSQASGVLTEAFF.